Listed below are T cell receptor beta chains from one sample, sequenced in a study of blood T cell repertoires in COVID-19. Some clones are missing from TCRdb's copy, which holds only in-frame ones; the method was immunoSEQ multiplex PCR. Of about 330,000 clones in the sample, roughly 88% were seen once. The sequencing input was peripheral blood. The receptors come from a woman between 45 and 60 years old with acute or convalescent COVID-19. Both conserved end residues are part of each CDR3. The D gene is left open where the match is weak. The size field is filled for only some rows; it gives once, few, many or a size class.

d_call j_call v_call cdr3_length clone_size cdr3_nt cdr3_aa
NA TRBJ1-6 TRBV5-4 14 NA TGTGCCAGCAGCGCCGGGACTGGTAATTCACCCCTCCACTTT CASSAGTGNSPLHF
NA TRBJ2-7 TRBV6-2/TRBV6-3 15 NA TGTGCCAGCAGTTATGCCGCGGGAACTACCTACGAGCAGTACTTC CASSYAAGTTYEQYF
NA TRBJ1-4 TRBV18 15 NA TGTGCCAGCTCGCTTGACAGACAGAAAAATGAAAAACTGTTTTTT CASSLDRQKNEKLFF
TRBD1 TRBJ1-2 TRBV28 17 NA TGTGCCAGCAAAGAGGGTTATTTCGGGACAGGGATTAATGGCTACACCTTC CASKEGYFGTGINGYTF
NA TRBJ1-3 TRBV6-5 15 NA TGTGCCAGCAGTTACGGATGGACAGAAGGAAACACCATATATTTT CASSYGWTEGNTIYF
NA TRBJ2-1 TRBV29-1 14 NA TGCAGCGTTTGCAAAGACAGGTCCTACAATGAGCAGTTCTTC CSVCKDRSYNEQFF
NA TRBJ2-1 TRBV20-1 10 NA TGCAGTGCTCCCAGCGGTCCCCAGTTCTTC CSAPSGPQFF
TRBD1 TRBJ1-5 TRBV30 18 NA TGTGCCTGGAGTGTATGGCGACCGGGACAGGGGACCAATCAGCCCCAGCATTTT CAWSVWRPGQGTNQPQHF
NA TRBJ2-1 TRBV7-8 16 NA TGTGCCAGCAGCTTAGCTTACGGGGGCTCCTACAATGAGCAGTTCTTC CASSLAYGGSYNEQFF
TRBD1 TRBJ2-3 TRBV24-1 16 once TGTGCCACCAGTGATTGGGGACAGGAAAGCACAGATACGCAGTATTTT CATSDWGQESTDTQYF